The present TCR beta chain was sequenced within a study of control samples from healthy donors and cancer patients. The table came from immunoSEQ multiplex PCR; TCRdb's copy has only in-frame clones and leaves some out. The sample has over 80,000 clones; roughly 78% are singletons. Trimming removed 5 bases from V and 7 bases from J; junction bases left unmatched: 15. The CDR3 has 17 amino acids. The germline gives CDR1 SGHTA, CDR2 FQGNSA. Sequencing was done on a sample of blood. This receptor was identified in a man in his sixties in good health. The chain joins TRBV7-2 to TRBJ2-7, with 12 bases aligning to TRBD2. CDR3 in amino acids: CASSPGTGLAGGPEQYF. Written as DNA, the CDR3 is TGTGCCAGCAGCCCCGGGACAGGGCTAGCGGGAGGGCCGGAGCAGTACTTC.